This record looks at one TCR beta chain sequence and its context. The antigen is unknown. V gave up 10 bases and J gave up 10 bases, with 26 bases separating them. Germline CDR1 is MDHEN and CDR2 is SYDVKM. The CDR3 extends over 15 amino acids. The sample comes from a study of shared clonotypes between healthy human individuals. Study conclusions and caveats: Larger estimated richness was generally recorded for naive subsets relative to memory subsets.

Each donor was a Caucasian adult residing in Nashville, Tennessee. Investigators divided CD4+ cells into CD45RA+ naive and CD45RA-negative memory subsets. Replicate PCRs from sorted subsets contained around 200 ng DNA, which is roughly 30,000 T cell genomes. TCRdb keeps only in-frame clones here, not all; method: immunoSEQ multiplex PCR. Among about 1 million clones listed, approximately 76% were seen once. The chain links TRBV28 to TRBJ1-5; D unclear. The receptor's source is a man between 18 and 35 years old in good health. The sample consisted of memory CD4+ T cells sorted from blood. Subset meaning: CD45RA-negative fraction. Written as DNA, the CDR3 is TGTGCCACAACGGCCAGAAGGTCAGCGGTTCAACCCCAGCATTTT. This gives the protein CATTARRSAVQPQHF.